The clone carrying this T cell receptor (beta chain) has a count of ten or more. Amplification yielded TCR beta CDR3 regions, with RNA transcripts as the source. TCR CDR3 underwent first-round RT-PCR with the HTBI primer set. Using its own MiXCR run on the multiplex PCR reads, TCRdb lists one record per CDR3 protein. This table holds around 290,000 distinct CDR3 sequences, less than 15% found once. The CDR3 has 16 amino acids. Per germline, CDR1 LGHNA and CDR2 YSLEER. The trim removed 0 bases at V and 3 bases at J, leaving 6 bases unmatched. The data originate from a study of T cells in Graves' hyperthyroidism and ophthalmopathy.

Sequencing was performed on blood. The receptor was isolated from a woman aged 25-40 years with Graves' hyperthyroidism that later progressed to Graves' ophthalmopathy. This chain uses TRBV4-3 with TRBJ2-7, with 9 bases lining up with TRBD2. CDR3 amino acids: CASSQDMSTSGYEQYF. The CDR3 DNA reads as TGCGCCAGCAGCCAAGATATGTCGACTAGCGGCTACGAGCAGTACTTC.